This TCR beta chain came from a study of blood T cells in healthy people across ages. V lost 2 bases and J lost 9, with 11 bases in between. Germline values: CDR1 SGHTA, CDR2 FQGNSA. CDR3 length: 13 residues. A remark on this clonotype: Its target is unknown.

General study results and limits: Diversity of TCR beta correlated strongly with naive T cell percentage. In older individuals, TCR beta diversity per million T cells was lower, falling roughly linearly with age.

The authors ran a second PCR of roughly 6 to 12 cycles using a sample-barcoded 5' primer and a J-beta primer mix. TCRdb called the 5' RACE reads again in MiXCR, with one record for every CDR3 protein. Among about 1.4 million distinct CDR3 sequences listed, approximately 59% were seen once. The specimen sequenced was blood. V gene TRBV7-2 combines with J gene TRBJ2-1, with no clear D. The sequence came from a man between 18 and 35 years old in good health. CDR3 amino acids: CASSLRGSGEQFF. The CDR3 DNA reads as TGTGCCAGCAGCTTAAGAGGATCCGGTGAGCAGTTCTTC. Supplemented by reference TRBV7-2 and TRBJ2-1, the full variable domain reads GAGVSQSPSNKVTEKGKDVELRCDPISGHTALYWYRQSLGQGLEFLIYFQGNSAPDKSGLPSDRFSAERTGGSVSTLTIQRTQQEDSAVYLCASSLRGSGEQFFGPGTRLTVL.